The 20 T cell receptor beta chains listed next were all sequenced from one sample in a study of blood T cell repertoires in COVID-19. This table comes from immunoSEQ multiplex PCR, and its TCRdb copy is limited to in-frame clones, with some not included. This sample carries 150,000 or so clones, more than 65% of them seen once, and the ten largest clones take around 6%. Sequences were obtained from PBMCs or T cells enriched from blood (not recorded which). The receptor source for this set is a woman aged 40 to 49 with acute COVID-19.

The genes are TRBV28 and TRBJ2-1; perhaps TRBD2 as D (6 bases). The CDR3 length is 15 residues. Germline CDR1 reads MDHEN; CDR2 reads SYDVKM. V lost 5 bases and J lost 6, with 17 bases in between. CDR3: CASSQLPGVSNEQFF. The CDR3 region has the DNA TGTGCCAGCAGTCAGCTCCCGGGAGTCAGCAATGAGCAGTTCTTC.

The rearrangement uses TRBV12-3 or TRBV12-4 and TRBJ2-5; possible D gene TRBD1, 5 bases. The CDR3 runs to 13 residues. Deletions cut 6 bases from V and 2 bases from J, with 10 bases between. In DNA form, the CDR3 reads TGTGCCAGCAGATTGGACACACAAGAGACCCAGTACTTC. This translates into CASRLDTQETQYF.

The chain combines TRBV11-2 with TRBJ2-5; D perhaps matches TRBD1 (6 bases). The germline CDR1 and CDR2 sequences are SGHAT and FQNNGV. The V end was cut by 7 bases, the J end by 1 base, with 13 bases between. This CDR3 spans 14 amino acids. CDR3 DNA sequence: TGTGCCAGCACCCGACCGACAGGCCAAGAGACCCAGTACTTC. Its protein product is CASTRPTGQETQYF.

The chain combines TRBV5-1 with TRBJ1-1; TRBD1 matches 9 bases. The CDR3 extends over 15 amino acids. With 4 bases clipped from V and 3 bases from J, the junction kept 7 bases outside the gene matches. Germline-derived CDR1 and CDR2 are SGHRS and YFSETQ. This chain's CDR3 is CASSVGQGSYTEAFF. CDR3 in DNA: TGCGCCAGCAGCGTAGGACAGGGGTCCTACACTGAAGCTTTCTTT.

The chain combines TRBV6-1 with TRBJ1-3; D not resolved. The CDR3 consists of 14 residues. The V end was cut by 2 bases, the J end by 0 bases, with 5 bases between. Germline V CDR1 and CDR2: MNHNS, SASEGT. This CDR3 is CASSEQHSGNTIYF. As DNA, the CDR3 is TGTGCCAGCAGTGAACAACACTCTGGAAACACCATATATTTT.

The chain joins TRBV6-4 to TRBJ2-3; no clear D gene. This CDR3 comprises 13 residues. The germline gives CDR1 MRHNA, CDR2 SNTAGT. V was shortened by 6 bases and J by 4 bases, with 11 bases between the two germline ends. The CDR3 bases are TGTGCCAGCAGCGAAAGCCCCGCAGATACGCAGTATTTT. This gives the protein CASSESPADTQYF.

This clone has a handful of counts. This chain's CDR3 is CASSTQGYGYTF. The CDR3 region has the DNA TGTGCCAGCAGCACACAGGGGTATGGCTACACCTTC. The J gene is TRBJ1-2, the V gene TRBV27; 7 positions match TRBD1. This CDR3 is 12 amino acids long. The trim removed 6 bases at V and 5 bases at J, leaving 3 bases unmatched. CDR1 and CDR2 (germline): MNHEY, SMNVEV (reference sequence).

This chain connects TRBV27 to TRBJ1-2, with 7 bases that match TRBD1. This CDR3 is built from 11 residues. CDR1 and CDR2 from the germline V gene are MNHEY and SMNVEV (reference sequence). The junction had 4 bases not matched to a gene; V was cut back by 4 bases and J by 11 bases. This CDR3 is CASSSQGWYTF. CDR3 DNA: TGTGCCAGCAGTTCACAGGGGTGGTACACCTTC.

The rearrangement uses TRBV6-1 and TRBJ2-2; 7 bases are shared with TRBD1. CDR1 MNHNS and CDR2 SASEGT come from the germline V gene. CDR3 length equals 16 residues. V shed 4 bases and J 4 bases; nucleotides not matched to a gene: 9. In DNA form, the CDR3 reads TGTGCCAGCAGTGGCTCGACAGGGTTGGGCACCGGGGAGCTGTTTTTT. Translation: CASSGSTGLGTGELFF.

The V and J genes are TRBV7-8 and TRBJ2-5; D uncertain. This CDR3 is built from 12 residues. The ends were cut back, 5 bases at V and 5 bases at J, with 9 bases in the middle. The germline V gene has CDR1 SGHVS and CDR2 FQNEAQ. CDR3 DNA sequence: TGTGCCAGCAGCCCCCAGGTCGAGACCCAGTACTTC. Translated, it gives CASSPQVETQYF.

J is TRBJ2-5 and V is TRBV19; D is ambiguous. The CDR3 extends over 13 amino acids. The ends were cut back, 6 bases at V and 5 bases at J, with 13 bases in the middle. The germline V gene encodes CDR1 LNHDA and CDR2 SQIVND (reference sequence). For the CDR3, the DNA is TGTGCCAGTAGGAGAGAGGCGAGGGAGACCCAGTACTTC. Translated: CASRREARETQYF.

The chain recombines TRBV19 with TRBJ2-3, with TRBD2 identical over 10 bases. V lost 2 bases to trimming and J lost 5 bases; unmatched junction nucleotides: 7. The CDR3 length is 16 residues. Germline V CDR1 and CDR2: LNHDA, SQIVND (reference sequence). The CDR3 region is CASSITLAGVRDTQYF. The DNA for the CDR3 is TGTGCCAGTAGTATAACGCTAGCGGGAGTTAGAGATACGCAGTATTTT.

The rearrangement uses TRBV24-1 and TRBJ2-5, with 8 bases lining up with TRBD1. CDR1 and CDR2 (germline): KGHDR, SFDVKD. V trimming: 5 bases; J trimming: 5 bases; junction bases outside the gene matches: 12. This CDR3 has 16 residues. CDR3 nucleotides: TGTGCCACCAGTGGCGCCCAGACAGGGGCTCGGGAGACCCAGTACTTC. This sequence encodes CATSGAQTGARETQYF.

The V and J genes are TRBV9 and TRBJ1-2; 11 nucleotides match TRBD1. V gave up 1 base and J gave up 6 bases; unmatched junction bases: 8. This CDR3 spans 16 amino acids. Germline V gene lookup returns CDR1 SGDLS and CDR2 YYNGEE. The DNA of the CDR3 is TGTGCCAGCAGCGTAACCCAGGACAGGGGGCGGAATGGCTACACCTTC. As protein: CASSVTQDRGRNGYTF.

The chain recombines TRBV6-1 with TRBJ1-3, with D uncertain. Germline CDR1 and CDR2: MNHNS and SASEGT. CDR3 length equals 15 residues. The V and J ends lost 6 bases and 3 bases respectively, with 15 bases between them. The CDR3 loop is CASRLLDKLGNTIYF. CDR3 DNA: TGTGCCAGCAGACTTCTCGACAAGCTTGGAAACACCATATATTTT.

The chain couples TRBV5-6 to TRBJ2-7; a weak D match, TRBD2 (5 bases). V lost 0 bases to trimming and J lost 2 bases, with 9 bases between them. The germline V gene encodes CDR1 SGHDT and CDR2 YYEEEE. This CDR3 is 14 amino acids long. The CDR3 here is CASSLGSGTYEQYV. In DNA form, the CDR3 reads TGTGCCAGCAGCTTGGGTTCCGGGACCTACGAGCAGTACGTC.

The chain couples TRBV27 to TRBJ2-1, with TRBD2 matching over 10 bases. V trimming: 1 base; J trimming: 10 bases; junction bases outside the gene matches: 7. In germline, CDR1 is MNHEY, CDR2 SMNVEV (reference sequence). The CDR3 sequence is 15 residues long. The CDR3 protein is CASSLLAGGGGEQFF. DNA of the CDR3: TGTGCCAGCAGTTTATTAGCGGGAGGCGGGGGGGAGCAGTTCTTC.

The chain recombines TRBV4-1 with TRBJ1-1; no reliable D call. The V end was cut by 4 bases, the J end by 5 bases, with 17 bases between. CDR1 and CDR2 (germline): MGHRA, YSYEKL. This CDR3 region has 15 residues. The CDR3 spells CASSLHPITGTEAFF. In nucleotides, the CDR3 is TGCGCCAGCAGCCTCCACCCAATTACGGGAACTGAAGCTTTCTTT.

V is TRBV4-2 and J is TRBJ1-2, with D possibly matching TRBD1 (6 bases). Deletions cut 3 bases from V and 2 bases from J, with 10 bases between. This CDR3 region has 14 residues. The germline CDR1 and CDR2 sequences are LGHNA and YNFKEQ. The CDR3 coding sequence is TGTGCCAGCAGCCAGGGGACATTCAACTATGGCTACACCTTC. Protein product: CASSQGTFNYGYTF.

The CDR3 spells CASSELAGAGELFF. The DNA of the CDR3 is TGTGCCAGCAGTGAGCTAGCGGGAGCCGGGGAGCTGTTTTTT. The chain links TRBV2 to TRBJ2-2; 10 bases map to TRBD2. V was clipped by 3 bases and J by 6 bases; unmatched bases: 1. The CDR3 is made up of 14 amino acids. From germline, CDR1 is SNHLY and CDR2 FYNNEI.